This T cell receptor beta chain was identified during a study of beta chain features in type 1 diabetes. Purity exceeding 95% was reached by all sorted populations. This clone was seen a few times. Antigen: not known. Study outcomes and limitations: PCR could preferentially amplify shorter templates, alike in patients and controls. It was not settled here whether HLA type affects TCRB rearrangement. TCRB CDR3 length was moderately but significantly reduced in all four CD4+ subsets of Type 1 diabetes patients. Fewer junction insertions and more nucleotide deletions appeared in type 1 diabetes patients.

Reverse transcribing all isolated RNA meant expressed TCRB transcripts were sequenced. Data came from immunoSEQ multiplex PCR; TCRdb stores just in-frame clones and leaves some out. This sample carries hundreds of thousands of clones, roughly 13% of them seen once, and the ten largest clones take 0.04%. The CDR3 is made up of 13 amino acids. The germline V and J ends were trimmed by 0 bases and 3 bases, with 7 bases remaining between them. Germline V gives CDR1 SGHRS, CDR2 YFSETQ. The TCR sequence derives from a man between 18 and 35 years old with type 1 diabetes. This chain connects TRBV5-1 to TRBJ2-7; no firm D call. The sequenced sample consisted of naive CD4+ T cells from blood. The chain's CDR3 is CASSLAHYYEQYF. Here the CDR3 DNA reads TGCGCCAGCAGCTTGGCACACTACTACGAGCAGTACTTC.